The T cell receptor beta chain under discussion was sequenced for a study of T-cell reconstitution after alpha-beta-depleted transplantation in children. Comments on this clonotype: The antigen is not known. A much larger clone lies a single base off, so this may be a read error.

The germline gives CDR1 SEHNR, CDR2 FQNEAQ (reference sequence). This CDR3 has 12 residues. Study-wide results and caveats: Expanded graft clones, several hundred of them, were reportedly the source of alpha-beta T cells about two months after transplant. Recipient T cells and thymic progenitors that survived were the source of the high TCRbeta diversity seen at day 60 in some patients. T-cell numbers and diversity one year post-transplant derived largely from freshly generated T cells.

Using unique molecular identifiers, the investigators prepared the TCRbeta library. TCRdb called the PCR reads again in MiXCR, with one record for every CDR3 protein. The sample shows almost 250,000 distinct CDR3 sequences, about 25% of them seen only once. This clonotype was sampled from a girl aged 2 to 9 with Fanconi anemia, due to receive a stem cell transplant. The J gene is TRBJ1-5, the V gene TRBV7-9; no firm D call. Sequenced here: PBMCs, sampled before TCRalphabeta/CD19-depleted stem cell transplant. Here the CDR3 reads CSSSLANQPQHF. The DNA of the CDR3 is TGTTCCAGCAGCTTAGCTAATCAGCCCCAGCATTTT.